Below, 9 T cell receptor beta chains from the same sample are listed, as sequenced in a study of blood T cell repertoires in COVID-19. Measured with immunoSEQ multiplex PCR; TCRdb has only the in-frame clones, and not every one. The data contain about 180,000 clones, 65% to 85% of them singletons. Sequenced input: peripheral blood. The receptor set was obtained from a woman aged 40 to 49 with COVID-19, enrolled during active disease.

The chain employs TRBV19 and TRBJ2-2, with D maybe TRBD1 (6 bases). The CDR3 is 15 amino acids. Germline V CDR1 and CDR2: LNHDA, SQIVND (reference sequence). The V and J ends lost 7 bases and 4 bases respectively, with 16 bases between them. In nucleotides, the CDR3 is TGTGCCAGTACCTTGGACAGTCACCCCACCGGGGAGCTGTTTTTT. Encoded protein: CASTLDSHPTGELFF.

This rearrangement joins TRBV6-5 to TRBJ1-2, with TRBD1 matching 8 bases. With 6 bases clipped from V and 4 bases from J, the junction kept 7 bases outside the gene matches. The germline V gene encodes CDR1 MNHEY and CDR2 SVGAGI. The CDR3 sequence is 14 residues long. The CDR3 is CASRTTGGSYGYTF. In nucleotides, the CDR3 is TGTGCCAGCAGAACCACAGGGGGTAGCTATGGCTACACCTTC.

The chain recombines TRBV19 with TRBJ1-1; 8 bases align to TRBD1. V lost 4 bases, J lost 5 bases, and 6 bases stayed unmatched. CDR1 is LNHDA and CDR2 is SQIVND in the germline V gene (reference sequence). This CDR3 comprises 14 residues. CDR3 sequence: CASSTTGGGTEAFF. The CDR3 coding sequence is TGTGCCAGTAGTACTACAGGGGGAGGAACTGAAGCTTTCTTT.

The chain carries TRBV11-2 and TRBJ2-1; D remains ambiguous. Per the germline V gene, CDR1 is SGHAT and CDR2 is FQNNGV. The CDR3 totals 13 residues. The V end was cut by 5 bases, the J end by 4 bases, with 9 bases between. The CDR3 DNA is TGTGCCAGCAGCCCATTGAGATACAATGAGCAGTTCTTC. It translates to CASSPLRYNEQFF.

In its sample, this clone was seen once. The chain is built from TRBV7-6 and TRBJ1-5; D uncertain. Germline values: CDR1 SGHVS, CDR2 FNYEAQ. V lost 4 bases and J 5 bases, leaving 15 bases between the germline ends. The length of the CDR3 is 15 residues. The CDR3 loop reads CASSSLYGSHQPQHF. The CDR3 DNA reads as TGTGCCAGCAGCTCTCTATATGGGAGTCATCAGCCCCAGCATTTT.

This rearrangement joins TRBV5-6 to TRBJ2-5, with 7 bases matching TRBD1. The ends lost 3 bases at V and 3 bases at J; junction bases unmatched: 11. CDR1 is SGHDT and CDR2 is YYEEEE in the germline V gene. This CDR3 contains 16 residues. CDR3 sequence (DNA): TGTGCCAGCAGCTCTACAGGGGCCGGTGACAAAGAGACCCAGTACTTC. Encoded protein: CASSSTGAGDKETQYF.

CDR3 bases: TGTGCCAGCAGCCAAGGGGGCAGCGGGACTAGAGGCGGAGTCGCCAAAAACATTCAGTACTTC. As protein: CASSQGGSGTRGGVAKNIQYF. The chain has TRBV4-2 and TRBJ2-4, with TRBD2 matching 8 bases. The V gene's germline CDR1 is LGHNA and CDR2 YNFKEQ. The CDR3 runs to 21 residues. V shed 1 base, J shed 1 base, and the junction held 18 bases outside the gene matches.

The gene calls are TRBV2 and TRBJ2-7; 7 positions match TRBD1. The germline V gene encodes CDR1 SNHLY and CDR2 FYNNEI. The V and J ends lost 1 base and 4 bases, in that order; junction bases with no gene match: 4. CDR3 length: 14 amino acids. CDR3 bases: TGTGCCAGCAGTGAAGGATACAGGGGTTACGAGCAGTACTTC. Its protein is CASSEGYRGYEQYF.

The chain joins TRBV7-2 to TRBJ2-1; TRBD2 agrees at 14 bases. Germline lookup yields CDR1 SGHTA and CDR2 FQGNSA. This CDR3 has 17 amino acids. Unmatched junction bases numbered 5, after V lost 4 bases and J lost 3 bases. The CDR3 loop reads CASSSGTSGRGYNEQFF. CDR3 coding DNA: TGTGCCAGCAGCTCCGGGACTAGCGGGAGAGGCTACAATGAGCAGTTCTTC.